This TCR beta chain stems from a study of T cells in Graves' hyperthyroidism and ophthalmopathy. Germline V CDR1 and CDR2: SGHTA, FQGNSA. The CDR3 runs to 13 residues. Deletions cut 5 bases from V and 7 bases from J, with 15 bases between. TCR beta CDR3 regions were amplified from RNA transcripts. An initial round of RT-PCR targeting the TCR CDR3 relied on the HTBI primer set. MiXCR was run by TCRdb on the multiplex PCR reads, yielding one entry per CDR3 protein. The top ten hold about a third of the sample, which has under 450,000 distinct CDR3 sequences, about a sixth seen once. Specimen: blood. The V call is TRBV7-2, the J call TRBJ2-7; D gene ambiguous. This TCR came from a woman aged 25 to 39 with Graves' hyperthyroidism that later progressed to Graves' ophthalmopathy. The CDR3 region has the DNA TGTGCCAGCAGCCCCGGCCTCTATCGGGAGCAGTACTTC. Translation gives CASSPGLYREQYF. The full variable domain, its missing parts supplied by reference TRBV7-2 and TRBJ2-7, is GAGVSQSPSNKVTEKGKDVELRCDPISGHTALYWYRQSLGQGLEFLIYFQGNSAPDKSGLPSDRFSAERTGGSVSTLTIQRTQQEDSAVYLCASSPGLYREQYFGPGTRLTVT.